This record concerns one TCR beta chain sequence. What it binds is not known. V was cut by 6 bases and J by 2 bases, with 19 bases left in between. Germline-derived CDR1 and CDR2 are SGHNT and YENEEA. The CDR3 has 16 residues. An Oncomine TCR Beta short-read assay was used to sequence the DNA from cultured CD4+ T cells. TCRdb reprocessed the PCR reads via MiXCR and lists one record per CDR3 protein. The sample contains about 20,000 distinct CDR3 sequences, 46% of which appear only once. This sample stems from a study of vaccination and CD4 T cells after COVID-19. For the study at large: Each control culture was treated with a CEFX pool, an HIV-1 Nef pool, or no peptide.

The treatment here: approximately nine-day PBMC culture with coronavirus spike peptide pools or control peptides (ViraFEST assay). The TCR was taken from a human donor who had recovered from COVID-19. Material: CD4+ T cells from blood, cultured in vitro, obtained after SARS-CoV-2 vaccination. The chain employs TRBV11-3 and TRBJ2-5; tentatively, D is TRBD2 (5 bases). CDR3 amino acids: CASSFEGGGLQETQYF. CDR3 bases: TGTGCCAGCAGTTTTGAAGGAGGCGGTCTTCAAGAGACCCAGTACTTC.